The clone carrying this TCR beta chain has just a few counts. The antigen remains undetermined. 5'-RACE, quantitative and with molecular barcodes, yielded the TCR beta libraries. TCRdb itself ran the 5' RACE reads through MiXCR, one entry per CDR3 protein. Of about 360,000 distinct CDR3 sequences listed, over 12% were seen once; the top ten hold about 1%. This record comes from a study of CD8 T cells in ankylosing spondylitis. Study conclusions and caveats: Disease-linked clones reportedly showed significant enrichment in matched ankylosing spondylitis synovial fluid. Disease-linked clones had a CD8+ phenotype and relatively low frequency in peripheral blood. There were earlier reports of some motif variants in reactive arthritis synovial fluid and blood.

This TCR derives from a male donor with ankylosing spondylitis or in good health (not recorded which). The specimen sequenced was blood, either unsorted or a sorted T cell fraction (not recorded which).

As DNA, the CDR3 is TGTGCCAGCAGTGTCTGCGGATTTGAGCAGTTCTTC. Protein product: CASSVCGFEQFF. The chain is built from TRBV2 and TRBJ2-1, with D unclear. The CDR3 consists of 12 residues. From germline, CDR1 is SNHLY and CDR2 FYNNEI. V shed 4 bases and J shed 9 bases, with 10 bases lying between them.